This T cell receptor beta chain originates from a study of T cells in Graves' hyperthyroidism and ophthalmopathy. The study, taken as a whole, reports: Blood also carried most thyroid clonotypes expanded above 0.001. From stable hyperthyroidism, ophthalmopathy was separated by a 13 V-J model.

Amplification of TCR beta CDR3 regions was performed using RNA transcripts as template. The HTBI set primed first-round TCR CDR3 RT-PCR. TCRdb reprocessed the multiplex PCR reads via MiXCR and lists one record per CDR3 protein. This table holds 530,000 or so distinct CDR3 sequences, roughly 18% found once. Comment on this clonotype: Its antigen is still unknown.

The germline CDR1 and CDR2 sequences are MNHNS and SASEGT. CDR3 length: 13 residues. Trimming left V 6 bases short and J 9 bases short, with 15 bases between. This sequence was found in a woman aged 18-35 years with Graves' ophthalmopathy. Sequenced sample: blood. The J gene is TRBJ2-1, the V gene TRBV6-1, with D perhaps matching TRBD1 (7 bases). The CDR3 sequence is CASRTGSGGEQFF. CDR3 nucleotides: TGTGCCAGCAGGACAGGGTCCGGGGGTGAGCAGTTCTTC.